This T cell receptor (beta chain) was recovered during a study of T cells after yellow fever vaccination (dated by TCRdb to between 2018 and 2021). For the wider study: The SMART-Seq v4 Ultra Low Input RNA kit was used to prepare libraries from fractions with low cell numbers. Bulk TCR alpha and beta repertoires were sequenced longitudinally to track T-cell clones before and after primary and booster YFV17D yellow fever vaccination. Two healthy male donors made up the cohort, one aged 18 to 30 years and the other aged 30 to 40 years. Blood was collected at multiple timepoints before and after primary and secondary immunization, and bulk PBMC replicates and cell subsets were isolated. The full study reports these points: The secondary T-cell response was found to be weaker but faster than the primary response, with a peak reached on day 5 rather than on day 15. Computational filtering was needed because FACS-sorted repertoires could contain abundant contaminating clonotypes from the bulk population. The study included only a couple of donors, which limits how far the findings can be generalized. A small fraction of clonotypes showed up in both the CD4 and CD8 compartments, probably as a result of convergent recombination. Most clones expanded after primary vaccination (approximately 95% of CD4 and roughly 90% of CD8) were re-detected after the booster, suggesting that broad memory maintenance occurred.

Per the germline V gene, LGHNT is the CDR1 and FRNRAP is the CDR2. Taken from cysteine to phenylalanine, the CDR3 has 17 residues. Only the CDR3 DNA is retained, 51 bases long and in frame from the first base. V lost 7 bases and J lost 2 bases, and the count of bases not matched to a germline gene is 8. TCR cDNA was synthesized by 5'RACE template switching, through which a universal primer site and unique molecular identifiers were introduced. Priming of cDNA synthesis was performed from both the TCR alpha and TCR beta constant segments. Two PCR steps were used to amplify libraries, with sample barcodes and sequencing adapters being added in the second step. Sequencing of libraries was done on Illumina HiSeq 2500 (2x100 bp) or NovaSeq (2x150 bp). Per the original workflow: MIGEC was used to demultiplex reads and collapse the reads into UMI consensus sequences, and MiXCR was used for V(D)J alignment. Clonotypes responding to the vaccine were identified with edgeR on replicate PBMC samples, with the criteria of FDR below 0.01 and a log2 fold change above 5 up to day 15. Bulk clonotypes were assigned CD4 or CD8 identity according to which sequenced CD4 or CD8 repertoire held them at higher abundance. TCRdb's own reprocessing of the public reads used fastp at Q25 and MiXCR and kept productive beta chains. Rows merge per CDR3 protein into single entries with the most common DNA and genes. These V and J calls originate from TCRdb's pipeline instead of the authors' own analysis. A total of roughly 520,000 distinct CDR3 sequences appear in this sample, 21% of them only once. 15% to 20% of the sample is taken by the ten largest.

The treatment or condition label of this sample denotes: live attenuated yellow fever vaccine strain. At each blood-draw timepoint, two biological replicates of bulk PBMCs were obtained. A standard Ficoll-Paque protocol was used to isolate PBMCs from peripheral blood. TriZol was used to extract RNA from bulk PBMCs, from CD4 and CD8 fractions, and from dextramer-positive and dextramer-negative fractions. Concerning this clonotype itself: There is no known antigen for this receptor. Per-nucleotide qualities are absent, and no much larger clonotype sits a single base away.

This sample comprised PBMCs, obtained more than 20 days after the first yellow fever vaccination. This chain joins TRBV12-5 to TRBJ2-3, with TRBD2 identical over 14 junction bases. The sequence came from a man in his late teens or twenties who received the YFV17D yellow fever vaccine. The CDR3 here reads CASVGLAGEHYTDTQYF. The DNA is as follows: TGTGCTAGTGTGGGACTAGCGGGGGAGCACTACACAGATACGCAGTATTTT.